This TCR beta chain stems from a study of T cells in Graves' hyperthyroidism and ophthalmopathy. For the study at large: Peripheral blood was drawn at first diagnosis, prior to all treatment. Findings of the study overall: Ophthalmopathy onset followed model prediction by a median about seven months.

TCR beta CDR3 regions were amplified from RNA. HTBI primers were the set used in a first-round RT-PCR of the TCR CDR3. TCRdb reanalysed the multiplex PCR reads using MiXCR and keeps one entry per CDR3 protein. In the table there are around 300,000 distinct CDR3 sequences, roughly an eighth of which are singletons. This clonotype showed up just a few times. Its antigen is not identified. The sequence was obtained from a woman aged 40 to 50 with Graves' ophthalmopathy. Specimen: blood.

CDR3 protein: CSARPLDRPYEQYF. CDR3 sequence (DNA): TGCAGTGCTAGACCCTTGGACCGTCCCTACGAGCAGTACTTC. The J gene is TRBJ2-7, the V gene TRBV20-1; D not certain. Germline V gives CDR1 DFQATT, CDR2 SNEGSKA (reference sequence). The CDR3 has 14 amino acids. Trimming pared 2 bases from V and 2 bases from J, leaving 13 bases between.